These 3 T cell receptor beta chains originate from one sample sequenced in a study of blood T cell repertoires in COVID-19. The repertoire was sequenced with immunoSEQ multiplex PCR; TCRdb's copy has only in-frame clones and lacks some. The data show 360,000 or so clones, 88% seen once. The specimen sequenced was PBMCs or T cells enriched from blood (not recorded which). The origin of the receptors is a woman aged 25 to 45 who had been exposed to COVID-19.

CDR3 amino acids: CASSPSGQGTDTQYF. For the CDR3, the DNA is TGTGCCAGCTCACCGTCCGGACAGGGGACAGATACGCAGTATTTT. The chain employs TRBV18 and TRBJ2-3, with 9 bases lining up with TRBD1. The germline gives CDR1 KGHSH, CDR2 LQKENI. V was pared by 3 bases and J by 3 bases, with 4 bases of the junction left unmatched. The CDR3 consists of 15 residues.

This chain's CDR3 is CASSLSGGSGNTIYF. DNA of the CDR3: TGCGCCAGCAGCCTCTCAGGGGGCTCTGGAAACACCATATATTTT. This chain links TRBV5-1 with TRBJ1-3, with 7 bases fitting TRBD1. This CDR3 has 15 residues. The ends lost 4 bases at V and 0 bases at J; junction bases unmatched: 4. Per germline, CDR1 SGHRS and CDR2 YFSETQ.

The rearrangement links TRBV3-1 (or the pseudogene TRBV3-2) to TRBJ2-7; a possible D gene is TRBD1 (6 bases). The CDR3 runs to 14 residues. The ends were cut back, 1 base at V and 3 bases at J, with 10 bases in the middle. The germline V gene has CDR1 LGHDT and CDR2 YNNKEL (reference sequence). As DNA, the CDR3 is TGTGCCAGCAGCCAAGCAGGGGCAGACTACGAGCAGTACTTC. Protein: CASSQAGADYEQYF.